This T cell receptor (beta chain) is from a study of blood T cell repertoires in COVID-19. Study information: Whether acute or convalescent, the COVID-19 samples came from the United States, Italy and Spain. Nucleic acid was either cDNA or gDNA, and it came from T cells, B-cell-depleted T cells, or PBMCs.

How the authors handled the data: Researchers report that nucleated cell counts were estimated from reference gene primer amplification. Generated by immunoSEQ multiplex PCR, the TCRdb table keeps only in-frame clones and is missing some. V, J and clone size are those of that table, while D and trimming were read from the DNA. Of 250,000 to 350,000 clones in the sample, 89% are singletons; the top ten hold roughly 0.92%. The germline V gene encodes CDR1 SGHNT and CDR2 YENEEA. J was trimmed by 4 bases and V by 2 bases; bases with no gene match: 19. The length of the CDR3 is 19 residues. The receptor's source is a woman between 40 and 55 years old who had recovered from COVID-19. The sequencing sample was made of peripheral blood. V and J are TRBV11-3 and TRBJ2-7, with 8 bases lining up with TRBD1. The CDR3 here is CASSLCPVDRVKLLYEQYF. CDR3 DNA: TGTGCCAGCAGCTTATGCCCCGTGGACAGGGTGAAACTCCTTTACGAGCAGTACTTC.